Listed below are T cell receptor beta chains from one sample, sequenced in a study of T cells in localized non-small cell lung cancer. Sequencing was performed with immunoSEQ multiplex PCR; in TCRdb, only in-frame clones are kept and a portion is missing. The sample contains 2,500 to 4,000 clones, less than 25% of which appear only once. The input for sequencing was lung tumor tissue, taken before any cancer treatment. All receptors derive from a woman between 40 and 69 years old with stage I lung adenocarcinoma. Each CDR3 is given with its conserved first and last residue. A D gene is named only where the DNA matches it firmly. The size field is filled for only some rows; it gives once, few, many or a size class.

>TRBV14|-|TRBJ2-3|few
CASSPHTDTQYF
TGTGCCAGCAGCCCCCACACAGATACGCAGTATTTT
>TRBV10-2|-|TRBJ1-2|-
CASTTGTLNYGYTF
TGCGCCAGCACCACCGGGACACTTAACTATGGCTACACCTTC
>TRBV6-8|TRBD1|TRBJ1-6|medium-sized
CASSYSTGGGSPLHF
TGTGCCAGCAGTTACTCGACAGGGGGAGGGTCACCCCTCCACTTT
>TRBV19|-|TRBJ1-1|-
CASSMSGVEAFF
TGTGCCAGTAGTATGTCCGGGGTTGAAGCTTTCTTT
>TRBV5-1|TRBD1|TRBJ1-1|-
CASSDQGQQETEAFF
TGCGCCAGCAGCGACCAGGGACAGCAGGAGACTGAAGCTTTCTTT
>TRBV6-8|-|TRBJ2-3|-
CASSYSTAKRVGDTQYF
TGTGCCAGCAGTTACTCGACGGCGAAGAGAGTAGGGGATACGCAGTATTTT
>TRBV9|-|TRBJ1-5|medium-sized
CASSLDGVNQPQHF
TGTGCCAGCAGCTTGGACGGAGTCAATCAGCCCCAGCATTTT
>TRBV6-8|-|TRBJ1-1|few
CASSVTYPTGTEAFF
TGTGCCAGCAGTGTTACATATCCCACGGGCACTGAAGCTTTCTTT
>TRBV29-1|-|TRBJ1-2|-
CSVPGASPLHGANYGYTF
TGCAGCGTTCCCGGGGCCTCTCCCCTCCACGGAGCTAACTATGGCTACACCTTC
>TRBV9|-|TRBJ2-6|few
CASSVAGANVLTF
TGTGCCAGCAGCGTTGCTGGGGCCAACGTCCTGACTTTC
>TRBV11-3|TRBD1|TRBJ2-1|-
CASSPLGGEYNEQFF
TGTGCCAGCAGTCCCCTAGGGGGCGAATACAATGAGCAGTTCTTC
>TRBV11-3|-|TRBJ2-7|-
CASSFQGISYEQYF
TGTGCCAGCAGTTTCCAGGGGATTTCCTACGAGCAGTACTTC
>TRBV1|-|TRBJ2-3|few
CASSTADGTQYF
TGCGCCAGCAGCACCGCGGACGGTACGCAGTATTTT
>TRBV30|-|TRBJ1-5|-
CAWSVTGGMGSPQHF
TGTGCCTGGAGTGTAACCGGAGGAATGGGATCGCCCCAGCATTTT
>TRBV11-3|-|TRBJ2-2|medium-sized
CASSLDSPYTGELFF
TGTGCCAGCAGCTTAGACAGCCCCTACACCGGGGAGCTGTTTTTT
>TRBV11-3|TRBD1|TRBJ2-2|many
CASSFGTGVTGELFF
TGTGCCAGCAGCTTTGGGACAGGGGTTACCGGGGAGCTGTTTTTT
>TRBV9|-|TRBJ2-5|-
CASNKGLGETQYF
TGTGCCAGCAATAAGGGGCTCGGAGAGACCCAGTACTTC
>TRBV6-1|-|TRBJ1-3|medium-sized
CASSEERRGVGNTIYF
TGTGCCAGCAGTGAAGAACGCAGAGGGGTCGGGAACACCATATATTTT
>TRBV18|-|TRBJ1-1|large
CASSPVSRYTEAFF
TGTGCCAGCTCCCCCGTGAGTCGGTACACTGAAGCTTTCTTT
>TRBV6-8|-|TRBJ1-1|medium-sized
CASSYPKGMAFF
TGTGCCAGCAGCTATCCTAAAGGGATGGCTTTCTTT
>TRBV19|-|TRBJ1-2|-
CASSTSRANYGYTF
TGTGCCAGTAGTACGAGTCGGGCAAACTATGGCTACACCTTC
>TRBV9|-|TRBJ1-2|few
CASSFRTGNYGYTF
TGTGCCAGCAGCTTTAGGACGGGTAACTATGGCTACACCTTC
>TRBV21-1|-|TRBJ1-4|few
CASSRDPLGNEKLFF
TGTGCCAGCAGCAGAGACCCTCTGGGCAATGAAAAACTGTTTTTT
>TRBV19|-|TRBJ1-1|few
CASTLGSRMNTEAFF
TGTGCCAGTACCCTAGGGAGCAGGATGAACACTGAAGCTTTCTTT
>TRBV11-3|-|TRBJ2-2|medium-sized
CASSLDPNTGELFF
TGTGCCAGCAGCCTAGATCCGAACACCGGGGAGCTGTTTTTT
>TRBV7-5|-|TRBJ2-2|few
CASSRPSGPEGGELFF
TGTGCCAGCAGCAGACCCTCGGGACCGGAGGGGGGGGAGCTGTTTTTT
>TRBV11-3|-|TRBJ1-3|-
CASSLGTRPGQNTIYF
TGTGCCAGCAGCTTAGGAACGCGGCCAGGGCAAAACACCATATATTTT
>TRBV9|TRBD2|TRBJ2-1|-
CASRGLATKDEQFF
TGTGCCAGCAGGGGACTAGCTACCAAGGATGAGCAGTTCTTC
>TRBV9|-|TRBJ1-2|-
CASSGPGIGLVGLYTF
TGTGCCAGCAGTGGGCCGGGGATAGGCCTAGTTGGCCTCTACACCTTC
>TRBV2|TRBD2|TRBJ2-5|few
CASSEIGSGGARSETQYF
TGTGCCAGCAGTGAAATTGGTAGCGGGGGGGCTAGGTCGGAGACCCAGTACTTC
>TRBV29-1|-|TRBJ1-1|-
CSALGGIAEAFF
TGCAGCGCTCTAGGGGGTATCGCTGAAGCTTTCTTT
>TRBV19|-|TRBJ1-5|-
CASRQGNQPQHF
TGTGCCAGTCGACAAGGCAATCAGCCCCAGCATTTT
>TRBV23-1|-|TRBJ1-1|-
CASSEDRNTEAFF
TGCGCCAGCAGCGAGGACAGGAACACTGAAGCTTTCTTT
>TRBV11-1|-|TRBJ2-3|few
CASSSWTSSTDTQYF
TGTGCCAGCAGCTCCTGGACCAGTAGCACAGATACGCAGTATTTT
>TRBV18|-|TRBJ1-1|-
CASSPIHNTEAFF
TGTGCCAGCTCACCGATTCACAACACTGAAGCTTTCTTT
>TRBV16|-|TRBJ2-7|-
CASSQSKGRGYEQYF
TGTGCCAGCAGCCAATCGAAGGGCAGGGGCTACGAGCAGTACTTC
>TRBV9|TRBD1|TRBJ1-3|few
CASSGAQGSGNTIYF
TGTGCCAGCAGCGGCGCACAGGGGAGTGGAAACACCATATATTTT
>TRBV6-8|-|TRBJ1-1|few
CASRITRQNTEAFF
TGTGCCAGCCGGATCACGAGGCAGAACACTGAAGCTTTCTTT
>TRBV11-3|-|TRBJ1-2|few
CASSLGSAGYYGYTF
TGTGCCAGCAGCTTAGGTTCGGCAGGGTACTATGGCTACACCTTC
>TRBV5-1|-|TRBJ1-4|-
CASSRQGTEADEKLFF
TGCGCCAGCAGCCGTCAAGGGACGGAGGCGGATGAAAAACTGTTTTTT
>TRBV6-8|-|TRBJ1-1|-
CASSYRGPGWNTEAFF
TGTGCCAGCAGTTACAGGGGCCCAGGTTGGAACACTGAAGCTTTCTTT
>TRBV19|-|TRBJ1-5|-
CASRIANQPQHF
TGTGCCAGTAGGATAGCCAATCAGCCCCAGCATTTT
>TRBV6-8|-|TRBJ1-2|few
CASSYLAGPTSGYTF
TGTGCCAGCAGTTATTTGGCAGGTCCAACTAGTGGCTACACCTTC
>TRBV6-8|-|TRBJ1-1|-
CASSYSIVGGRNTEAFF
TGTGCCAGCAGTTACTCGATAGTGGGGGGCAGGAACACTGAAGCTTTCTTT
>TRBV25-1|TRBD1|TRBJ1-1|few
CASTMDRGTEAFF
TGTGCCAGCACCATGGACAGGGGAACTGAAGCTTTCTTT
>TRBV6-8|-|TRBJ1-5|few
CASSGHPRAQPQHF
TGTGCCAGCAGTGGCCACCCGAGGGCTCAGCCCCAGCATTTT
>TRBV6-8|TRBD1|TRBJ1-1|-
CASSYYPTGRNTEAFF
TGTGCCAGCAGTTACTACCCGACAGGGAGGAACACTGAAGCTTTCTTT
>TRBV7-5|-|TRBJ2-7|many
CASSLASTGNEQYF
TGTGCCAGCAGCTTAGCCTCTACAGGGAACGAGCAGTACTTC
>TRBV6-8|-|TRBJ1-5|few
CASSSGSGNQPQHF
TGTGCCAGCAGTTCAGGATCGGGCAATCAGCCCCAGCATTTT